One and the same sample provided the 23 T cell receptor beta chains below, sequenced in a study of cytomegalovirus exposure and HLA in healthy donors (dated by TCRdb to about 2017). Receptor amplification or capture employed the immunoSEQ multiplex PCR assay. For the multiplex PCR, a mixture combining 60 forward primers for TCR Vbeta segments and 13 reverse primers for TCR Jbeta segments was used. This is the immuneACCESS table as TCRdb keeps it, with only in-frame sequences that have V and J called. A part of the clones is gone; compared with another copy, unresolved V genes explain less than half, and the rest is unexplained. The sample's records list approximately 140,000 clones. The ten largest account for under 2% of the sample. The material sequenced was PBMCs. Every receptor here comes from a woman in her forties or fifties in good health and CMV-seronegative.

The chain uses TRBV5-4 and TRBJ2-3; 7 bases map to TRBD1. V trimming: 2 bases; J trimming: 5 bases; junction bases outside the gene matches: 5. Germline CDR1 reads SGHNT; CDR2 reads YYREEE (reference sequence). The CDR3 contains 14 residues. CDR3 sequence: CASSLGGIRDTQYF. DNA for the CDR3: TGTGCCAGCAGCTTAGGGGGCATTAGAGATACGCAGTATTTT.

The V and J genes are TRBV9 and TRBJ1-5; tentative D call: TRBD1 (6 bases). This CDR3 is 13 amino acids long. V was pared by 3 bases and J by 3 bases, with 7 bases between. In germline, CDR1 is SGDLS, CDR2 YYNGEE. CDR3 nucleotides: TGTGCCAGCAGCGGGGACACCAATCAGCCCCAGCATTTT. Translation gives CASSGDTNQPQHF.

The chain uses TRBV5-6 and TRBJ1-6; TRBD1 aligns across 8 bases. This CDR3 contains 16 residues. Germline trimming cut 3 bases from V and 2 bases from J; bases unmatched to any gene: 4. In germline, CDR1 is SGHDT, CDR2 YYEEEE. The CDR3 DNA reads TGTGCCAGCAGCTCCGGACAGGGAACCTATAATTCACCCCTCCACTTT. It yields the protein CASSSGQGTYNSPLHF.

The chain links TRBV25-1 to TRBJ2-2; 8 nucleotides match TRBD1. This CDR3 has 15 residues. Unmatched junction bases numbered 10, after V lost 6 bases and J lost 7 bases. From germline, CDR1 is MGHDK and CDR2 SYGVNS. CDR3 in DNA: TGTGCCAGCAGACCCGGACAGGGCGCACACGGGGAGCTGTTTTTT. Protein: CASRPGQGAHGELFF. Full variable domain (remainder filled in from reference TRBV25-1 and TRBJ2-2): EADIYQTPRYLVIGTGKKITLECSQTMGHDKMYWYQQDPGMELHLIHYSYGVNSTEKGDLSSESTVSRIRTEHFPLTLESARPSHTSQYLCASRPGQGAHGELFFGEGSRLTVL.

The chain is built from TRBV6-5 and TRBJ2-1; 7 bases are shared with TRBD2. There are 13 residues in the CDR3. Unmatched junction bases numbered 3, after V lost 4 bases and J lost 6 bases. Germline V gene data show CDR1 as MNHEY and CDR2 as SVGAGI. CDR3 loop: CASSSGGGNEQFF. DNA for the CDR3: TGTGCCAGCAGTTCGGGGGGAGGCAATGAGCAGTTCTTC.

The genes are TRBV7-9 and TRBJ2-7; D is possibly TRBD1 (5 bases). Trimming removed 5 bases at V and 3 bases at J, with 20 bases between. The CDR3 length is 16 residues. Germline V gene data show CDR1 as SEHNR and CDR2 as FQNEAQ (reference sequence). CDR3 DNA: TGTGCCAGCAGCGCAGGGCTCGGCAGGCTGTTCTACGAGCAGTACTTC. Its translation is CASSAGLGRLFYEQYF.

The CDR3 bases are TGCGCCAGCAGCTTAAACTGGGGGCGGACCGGGGAGCTGTTTTTT. It translates to CASSLNWGRTGELFF. V is TRBV5-1 and J is TRBJ2-2, with a possible D match to TRBD1 (6 bases). CDR3 length: 15 residues. V lost 2 bases to trimming and J lost 5 bases, with 13 bases between them. Germline loops: CDR1 SGHRS, CDR2 YFSETQ.

The chain recombines TRBV7-2 with TRBJ1-4; possibly TRBD1 for D (5 bases). Germline V gene data show CDR1 as SGHTA and CDR2 as FQGNSA. Trimming removed 5 bases from V and 8 bases from J, with 21 bases in between. The length of the CDR3 is 16 residues. The CDR3 is CASSPADTPRWEKLFF. The DNA of the CDR3 is TGTGCCAGCAGCCCCGCGGACACTCCTAGGTGGGAAAAACTGTTTTTT.

The chain employs TRBV10-3 and TRBJ1-5; D is ambiguous. V lost 5 bases and J 5 bases, leaving 13 bases between the germline ends. CDR1 is ENHRY, CDR2 SYGVKD, per germline. The CDR3 extends over 14 amino acids. This CDR3 is CAISSDGGDQPQHF. The CDR3 DNA sequence: TGTGCCATCAGTTCTGACGGAGGAGATCAGCCCCAGCATTTT.

The V call is TRBV7-3, the J call TRBJ2-3; D is unresolved. The CDR3 consists of 12 residues. Germline-derived CDR1 and CDR2 are SGHTA and FQGTGA. Trimming shortened V by 5 bases and J by 5 bases, and 8 bases separated the two germline ends. The CDR3 DNA reads TGTGCCAGCAGCCCTACGGGAGATACGCAGTATTTT. Translation: CASSPTGDTQYF.

The chain recombines TRBV10-1 with TRBJ2-5, with TRBD2 as a possible D gene (6 bases). V was trimmed by 8 bases and J by 1 base, leaving 23 bases between them. The germline CDR1 and CDR2 sequences are WNHNN and SYGVQD (reference sequence). This CDR3 has 17 residues. CDR3 region: CASPTGGRERVQETQYF. In nucleotides, the CDR3 is TGCGCCAGCCCCACCGGGGGTCGGGAGCGGGTCCAAGAGACCCAGTACTTC.

This chain joins TRBV11-3 and TRBJ2-2; 7 positions match TRBD2. V was pared by 1 base and J by 7 bases, with 9 bases of the junction left unmatched. Germline values: CDR1 SGHNT, CDR2 YENEEA. The CDR3 sequence is 16 residues long. In DNA, the CDR3 is TGTGCCAGCAGCTTAGGGCGTGGGAGGGCCTTCGGGGAGCTGTTTTTT. Amino acid sequence: CASSLGRGRAFGELFF.

The gene calls are TRBV7-6 and TRBJ2-7; a possible D gene is TRBD1 (5 bases). The V gene's germline CDR1 is SGHVS and CDR2 FNYEAQ. The germline V and J ends were trimmed by 5 bases and 5 bases, with 13 bases remaining between them. This CDR3 comprises 13 residues. The CDR3 bases are TGTGCCAGCAGCCCTACGCAGGGCCACGAGCAGTACTTC. Protein sequence: CASSPTQGHEQYF.

This chain connects TRBV11-2 to TRBJ2-1, with a tentative D call TRBD1 (5 bases). The germline V and J ends were trimmed by 1 base and 5 bases, with 12 bases remaining between them. The CDR3 is 15 residues long. Germline V CDR1 and CDR2: SGHAT, FQNNGV. The CDR3, as DNA: TGTGCCAGCAGCTTAGGAAGGGGCGGCGACAATGAGCAGTTCTTC. This sequence encodes CASSLGRGGDNEQFF.

This sequence joins TRBV30 and TRBJ2-7; TRBD1 matches 8 bases. Germline V lookup: CDR1 GTSNPN, CDR2 SVGIG (reference sequence). J was trimmed by 6 bases and V by 2 bases; bases with no gene match: 9. The CDR3 length is 14 residues. This chain's CDR3 is CAWSSETGAGEQYF. DNA for the CDR3: TGTGCCTGGAGTTCTGAGACAGGGGCTGGCGAGCAGTACTTC. Variable domain in full (rest from reference TRBV30 and TRBJ2-7): SQTIHQWPATLVQPVGSPLSLECTVEGTSNPNLYWYRQAAGRGLQLLFYSVGIGQISSEVPQNLSASRPQDRQFILSSKKLLLSDSGFYLCAWSSETGAGEQYFGPGTRLTVT.

The chain combines TRBV4-2 with TRBJ2-7, with TRBD1 matching 10 bases. This CDR3 contains 15 residues. Germline V CDR1 and CDR2: LGHNA, YNFKEQ. Unmatched junction bases numbered 3, after V lost 1 base and J lost 3 bases. For the CDR3, the DNA is TGTGCCAGCAGCCAAGTAAGGGACAGGGGCTACGAGCAGTACTTC. This translates into CASSQVRDRGYEQYF.

The V call is TRBV27, the J call TRBJ1-1; D unresolved. V lost 3 bases and J lost 7, with 12 bases in between. Germline values: CDR1 MNHEY, CDR2 SMNVEV (reference sequence). This CDR3 has 13 residues. This chain's CDR3 is CASSFKDEGEAFF. The CDR3, as DNA: TGTGCCAGCAGTTTTAAGGATGAGGGTGAAGCTTTCTTT.

This sequence joins TRBV10-3 and TRBJ2-7, with unresolved D. Trimming took 6 bases from V and 1 from J, leaving 13 bases between them. Germline V gives CDR1 ENHRY, CDR2 SYGVKD. CDR3 length: 14 amino acids. The CDR3 nucleotides are TGTGCCATCAGCCCGGAACTCGGGTCCTACGAGCAGTACTTC. The encoded protein is CAISPELGSYEQYF.

This chain uses TRBV9 with TRBJ2-7; 7 bases map to TRBD1. J gave up 5 bases and V 2 bases, and 7 bases lay outside the gene matches. The CDR3 is 14 amino acids. The germline V gene encodes CDR1 SGDLS and CDR2 YYNGEE. CDR3 in amino acids: CASSVGTVIHEQYF. The CDR3 DNA reads as TGTGCCAGCAGCGTGGGGACAGTTATTCACGAGCAGTACTTC. The full variable domain, with the rest looked up from reference TRBV9 and TRBJ2-7, is DSGVTQTPKHLITATGQRVTLRCSPRSGDLSVYWYQQSLDQGLQFLIQYYNGEERAKGNILERFSAQQFPDLHSELNLSSLELGDSALYFCASSVGTVIHEQYFGPGTRLTVT.

The chain joins TRBV27 to TRBJ2-5, with TRBD1 identical over 7 bases. CDR1 MNHEY and CDR2 SMNVEV come from the germline V gene (reference sequence). V was pared by 5 bases and J by 2 bases, with 8 bases of the junction left unmatched. The CDR3 spans 15 residues. CDR3 sequence (DNA): TGTGCCAGCAGTGCGGACAGGACTTCACAAGAGACCCAGTACTTC. Translating it yields CASSADRTSQETQYF.

V and J are TRBV6-4 and TRBJ2-7, with a tentative D call TRBD2 (6 bases). V was clipped by 5 bases and J by 4 bases, with 12 bases between them. The CDR3 is made up of 13 amino acids. The germline CDR1 and CDR2 sequences are MRHNA and SNTAGT. CDR3 coding DNA: TGTGCCAGCAGTCGGGACGGAGGGTACGAGCAGTACTTC. Encoded protein: CASSRDGGYEQYF.

For this clone: A read error is likely, as this CDR3 ends without the conserved phenylalanine or tryptophan. This chain links TRBV30 with TRBJ1-2; D perhaps matches TRBD1 (6 bases). The CDR3 runs to 14 residues. With 3 bases removed from V and 4 bases from J, the gap between germline ends came to 15 bases. Germline lookup yields CDR1 GTSNPN and CDR2 SVGIG (reference sequence). The CDR3 sequence is CAWRGTSGAYGYTI. The DNA for the CDR3 is TGTGCCTGGAGGGGGACAAGTGGGGCCTATGGCTACACCATC.

J is TRBJ1-1 and V is TRBV20-1; no clear D. Trimming pared 2 bases from V and 6 bases from J, leaving 4 bases between. CDR1 DFQATT and CDR2 SNEGSKA come from the germline V gene (reference sequence). The CDR3 is made up of 10 amino acids. CDR3 nucleotides: TGCAGTGCTAGATCGTCTGAAGCTTTCTTT. This sequence encodes CSARSSEAFF.